These 22 T cell receptor beta chains came from one sample sequenced in a study of human T cells and chemical hapten exposure. Time point specified: patch test 1, 2 weeks after DPC sensitization. Treatment meaning: therapeutic diphenylcyclopropenone sensitization with weekly scalp DPC. TCRdb passed the RACE reads through MiXCR, listing each CDR3 protein once. The table has 90,000 or so distinct CDR3 sequences, about 10% seen once. This sample comprised whole blood, obtained in connection with sensitization to the hapten diphenylcyclopropenone (DPC). These receptors were obtained from a man in his forties or fifties with alopecia areata. Some clones in this sample may be carry-over from other donors' samples.

This clonotype has just a few counts. The chain carries TRBV7-9 and TRBJ2-1; 7 positions agree with TRBD2. The CDR3 is 16 residues long. Losses at the gene ends were 4 bases for V and 5 bases for J; bases not matched to a gene: 11. Germline CDR1 reads SEHNR; CDR2 reads FQNEAQ (reference sequence). DNA for the CDR3: TGTGCCAGCAGCTCCCCGGCGGGCGGGGGAAACAATGAGCAGTTCTTC. Its protein is CASSSPAGGGNNEQFF.

This clonotype was detected only a few times. V and J are TRBV27 and TRBJ2-7, with a tentative D call TRBD2 (6 bases). Germline V gene lookup returns CDR1 MNHEY and CDR2 SMNVEV (reference sequence). This CDR3 region has 16 residues. V was trimmed by 4 bases and J by 3 bases, leaving 19 bases between them. Here the CDR3 reads CASSWAPRDLNYEQYF. CDR3 DNA sequence: TGTGCCAGCAGTTGGGCCCCCCGGGACTTAAACTACGAGCAGTACTTC.

This chain joins TRBV20-1 and TRBJ2-3, with D maybe TRBD2 (7 bases). The CDR3 extends over 14 amino acids. The germline CDR1 and CDR2 sequences are DFQATT and SNEGSKA (reference sequence). Trimming shortened V by 5 bases and J by 2 bases, and 14 bases separated the two germline ends. CDR3 sequence: CSAHVGGLTDTQYF. The CDR3 DNA reads as TGCAGTGCTCATGTGGGGGGGCTCACAGATACGCAGTATTTT.

This clonotype was found many times. V is TRBV10-3 and J is TRBJ2-7; 10 positions agree with TRBD1. This CDR3 has 14 amino acids. Germline assignment: CDR1 ENHRY and CDR2 SYGVKD. The V segment lost 7 bases and the J segment 5 bases; nucleotides outside the gene matches: 8. This chain's CDR3 is CAITGRQGANEQYF. CDR3 nucleotide sequence: TGTGCCATCACTGGCAGACAGGGGGCCAACGAGCAGTACTTC.

This clonotype has a count of ten or more. The chain joins TRBV27 to TRBJ1-2, with D hard to call. Germline V lookup: CDR1 MNHEY, CDR2 SMNVEV (reference sequence). Between the trimmed V and J ends, which lost 5 bases and 1 base, there was a span of 14 bases. The CDR3 loop spans 15 amino acids. CDR3 DNA sequence: TGTGCCAGCAGTCCCCAACTCGGTTTTAACTATGGCTACACCTTC. This sequence encodes CASSPQLGFNYGYTF.

This clonotype was detected only once. The genes are TRBV13 and TRBJ2-1; TRBD2 aligns across 7 bases. Germline trimming cut 1 base from V and 7 bases from J; bases unmatched to any gene: 10. Germline CDR1 PRHDT, CDR2 FYEKMQ (reference sequence). The CDR3 runs 16 residues. DNA for the CDR3: TGTGCCAGCAGCTTAGTCAACCAGCGGGAAAGGAATGAGCAGTTCTTC. Translating gives CASSLVNQRERNEQFF.

Note on this clonotype: Being one base from a much bigger clone, this may be a read error. This sequence joins TRBV29-1 and TRBJ2-7; TRBD2 agrees at 8 bases. The CDR3 loop spans 13 amino acids. The junction had 13 bases not matched to a gene; V was cut back by 8 bases and J by 7 bases. CDR1 and CDR2 from the germline V gene are SQVTM and ANQGSEA. CDR3 nucleotides: TGCAGCATGACTAGCGTGAGTAATCGGGAGCAGTACTTC. It specifies CSMTSVSNREQYF.

A few counts support this clonotype. The V and J genes are TRBV5-1 and TRBJ2-3; no clear D. Trimming removed 0 bases at V and 4 bases at J, with 3 bases between. This CDR3 contains 12 residues. CDR1 and CDR2 from the germline V gene are SGHRS and YFSETQ. The CDR3 nucleotides are TGCGCCAGCAGCTTGGACGCAGATACGCAGTATTTT. Its protein product is CASSLDADTQYF.

Ten or more counts support this clonotype. This chain uses TRBV14 with TRBJ2-3, with D possibly matching TRBD1 (6 bases). This CDR3 spans 16 amino acids. Trimming left V 3 bases short and J 0 bases short, with 13 bases between. Germline V CDR1 and CDR2: SGHDN, FVKESK. The CDR3 loop is CASSHLPGQSTDTQYF. In DNA form, the CDR3 reads TGTGCCAGCAGCCACTTACCGGGACAAAGCACAGATACGCAGTATTTT.

This chain links TRBV24-1 with TRBJ2-2, with 8 positions matching TRBD1. This CDR3 is built from 16 residues. Germline lookup yields CDR1 KGHDR and CDR2 SFDVKD. The trim removed 4 bases at V and 4 bases at J, leaving 7 bases unmatched. CDR3 sequence (DNA): TGTGCCACCAGTGACCCGGACAGGGCCAGCACCGGGGAGCTGTTTTTT. Residues: CATSDPDRASTGELFF.

This clonotype came up many times. The chain couples TRBV6-6 to TRBJ1-6; 7 positions agree with TRBD1. V dropped 7 bases and J dropped 7; count of bases not matched to a gene: 10. Per the germline V gene, CDR1 is MNHNY and CDR2 is SVGAGI (reference sequence). The CDR3 has 15 residues. CDR3 sequence (DNA): TGTGCCAGCACTCCCAAGGGGGCGCAAAATTCACCCCTCCACTTT. This encodes CASTPKGAQNSPLHF.

This clonotype appeared a few times. This chain connects TRBV6-5 to TRBJ2-3, with D possibly TRBD1 on 6 matching bases. Germline lookup yields CDR1 MNHEY and CDR2 SVGAGI. V lost 6 bases, J lost 2 bases, and 18 bases lay in between. The CDR3 length is 16 residues. DNA of the CDR3: TGTGCCAGCAGCCGAGGACAGAAGCCACACACAGATACGCAGTATTTT. It translates to CASSRGQKPHTDTQYF.

This clonotype was observed a handful of times. Here the CDR3 reads CASSPIVDTQYF. In DNA, the CDR3 is TGTGCCAGCAGTCCGATAGTAGATACGCAGTATTTT. The V gene is TRBV12-3 or TRBV12-4, the J gene TRBJ2-3; D is unresolved. V was pared by 5 bases and J by 5 bases, with 8 bases between. This CDR3 region has 12 residues.

This clonotype was counted between two and nine times. V and J are TRBV29-1 and TRBJ2-5, with no clear D. The CDR3 is made up of 12 amino acids. The V gene's germline CDR1 is SQVTM and CDR2 ANQGSEA. V was clipped by 4 bases and J by 5 bases, with 11 bases between them. CDR3 region: CSVVQRRETQYF. CDR3 nucleotide sequence: TGCAGCGTTGTTCAGAGAAGGGAGACCCAGTACTTC. The full variable domain, its missing parts supplied by reference TRBV29-1 and TRBJ2-5, is SAVISQKPSRDICQRGTSLTIQCQVDSQVTMMFWYRQQPGQSLTLIATANQGSEATYESGFVIDKFPISRPNLTFSTLTVSNMSPEDSSIYLCSVVQRRETQYFGPGTRLLVL.

This clonotype has only a few counts. This chain links TRBV4-3 with TRBJ2-5; 10 positions agree with TRBD2. Germline loops: CDR1 LGHNA, CDR2 YSLEER. The CDR3 loop spans 15 amino acids. The J segment lost 3 bases and the V segment lost 2 bases, leaving 3 bases of the junction unmatched. CDR3 amino acids: CASSQNGLAEETQYF. CDR3 DNA: TGCGCCAGCAGCCAAAACGGACTAGCGGAAGAGACCCAGTACTTC.

This clonotype was observed at least ten times. The gene calls are TRBV12-3 or TRBV12-4 and TRBJ1-1, with 11 bases lining up with TRBD1. V lost 6 bases and J lost 3; bases outside the gene matches: 6. This CDR3 is 15 amino acids long. The DNA for the CDR3 is TGTGCCAGCAGGCCGGGACAGGGGGGCTACACTGAAGCTTTCTTT. Its protein is CASRPGQGGYTEAFF.

The rearrangement uses TRBV24-1 and TRBJ2-3, with 9 nucleotides matching TRBD2. The CDR3 consists of 16 residues. J lost 5 bases, V lost 5 bases, and 10 bases had no gene match. Germline assignment: CDR1 KGHDR and CDR2 SFDVKD. The CDR3 DNA follows: TGTGCCACCAGTGCCGACATAGCGGGAGTTAAAGATACGCAGTATTTT. It encodes CATSADIAGVKDTQYF.

The chain uses TRBV27 and TRBJ2-7, with a tentative D call TRBD2 (6 bases). Deletions cut 5 bases from V and 11 bases from J, with 22 bases between. The germline gives CDR1 MNHEY, CDR2 SMNVEV (reference sequence). The CDR3 length is 14 residues. CDR3 amino acids: CASSPAGAKIEEYF. The CDR3 DNA sequence: TGTGCCAGCAGTCCAGCGGGCGCCAAAATTGAGGAGTACTTC.

The chain employs TRBV6-5 and TRBJ2-1, with D possibly matching TRBD1 (5 bases). This CDR3 is built from 12 residues. Trimming shortened V by 6 bases and J by 8 bases, and 11 bases separated the two germline ends. Germline loops: CDR1 MNHEY, CDR2 SVGAGI. CDR3 protein: CASSQGLYEQFF. In DNA form, the CDR3 reads TGTGCCAGCAGCCAGGGTCTCTATGAGCAGTTCTTC.

This chain connects TRBV30 to TRBJ2-4; 10 bases map to TRBD1. With 4 bases clipped from V and 8 bases from J, the junction kept 5 bases outside the gene matches. Germline V lookup: CDR1 GTSNPN, CDR2 SVGIG (reference sequence). This CDR3 region has 13 residues. CDR3 in amino acids: CAWNLGQGYIQYF. The CDR3 bases are TGTGCCTGGAATCTGGGACAGGGGTACATTCAGTACTTC.

This clonotype was picked up many times. The chain has TRBV10-3 and TRBJ1-5; 7 bases are shared with TRBD1. Germline V lookup: CDR1 ENHRY, CDR2 SYGVKD. The CDR3 is 15 amino acids. The V segment lost 4 bases and the J segment 6 bases; nucleotides outside the gene matches: 9. CDR3 region: CAISATGVDSQPQHF. In DNA, the CDR3 is TGTGCCATCAGTGCCACAGGGGTAGATAGTCAGCCCCAGCATTTT.

The chain is built from TRBV27 and TRBJ2-7; TRBD2 is a possible D gene (5 bases). The CDR3 extends over 14 amino acids. V gave up 5 bases and J gave up 2 bases, with 13 bases separating them. From germline, CDR1 is MNHEY and CDR2 SMNVEV (reference sequence). CDR3 DNA: TGTGCCAGCAGTCCGACTAAAGGCGCCTACGAGCAGTACGTC. Translated: CASSPTKGAYEQYV.